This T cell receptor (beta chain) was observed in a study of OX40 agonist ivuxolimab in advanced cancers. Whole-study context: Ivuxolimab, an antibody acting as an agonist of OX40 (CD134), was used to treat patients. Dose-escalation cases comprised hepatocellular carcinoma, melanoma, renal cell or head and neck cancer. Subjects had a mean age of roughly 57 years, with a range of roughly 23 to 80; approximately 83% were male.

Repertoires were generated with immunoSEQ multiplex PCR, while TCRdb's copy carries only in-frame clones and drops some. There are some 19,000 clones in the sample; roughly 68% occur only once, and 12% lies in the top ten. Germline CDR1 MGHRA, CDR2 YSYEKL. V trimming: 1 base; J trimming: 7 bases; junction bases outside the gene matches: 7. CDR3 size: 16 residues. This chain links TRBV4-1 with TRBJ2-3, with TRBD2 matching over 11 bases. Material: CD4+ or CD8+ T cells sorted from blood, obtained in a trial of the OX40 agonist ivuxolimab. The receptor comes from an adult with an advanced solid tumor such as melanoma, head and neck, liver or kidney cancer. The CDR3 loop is CASSQAGLAAMNTQYF. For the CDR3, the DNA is TGCGCCAGCAGCCAAGCGGGACTAGCGGCCATGAATACGCAGTATTTT.